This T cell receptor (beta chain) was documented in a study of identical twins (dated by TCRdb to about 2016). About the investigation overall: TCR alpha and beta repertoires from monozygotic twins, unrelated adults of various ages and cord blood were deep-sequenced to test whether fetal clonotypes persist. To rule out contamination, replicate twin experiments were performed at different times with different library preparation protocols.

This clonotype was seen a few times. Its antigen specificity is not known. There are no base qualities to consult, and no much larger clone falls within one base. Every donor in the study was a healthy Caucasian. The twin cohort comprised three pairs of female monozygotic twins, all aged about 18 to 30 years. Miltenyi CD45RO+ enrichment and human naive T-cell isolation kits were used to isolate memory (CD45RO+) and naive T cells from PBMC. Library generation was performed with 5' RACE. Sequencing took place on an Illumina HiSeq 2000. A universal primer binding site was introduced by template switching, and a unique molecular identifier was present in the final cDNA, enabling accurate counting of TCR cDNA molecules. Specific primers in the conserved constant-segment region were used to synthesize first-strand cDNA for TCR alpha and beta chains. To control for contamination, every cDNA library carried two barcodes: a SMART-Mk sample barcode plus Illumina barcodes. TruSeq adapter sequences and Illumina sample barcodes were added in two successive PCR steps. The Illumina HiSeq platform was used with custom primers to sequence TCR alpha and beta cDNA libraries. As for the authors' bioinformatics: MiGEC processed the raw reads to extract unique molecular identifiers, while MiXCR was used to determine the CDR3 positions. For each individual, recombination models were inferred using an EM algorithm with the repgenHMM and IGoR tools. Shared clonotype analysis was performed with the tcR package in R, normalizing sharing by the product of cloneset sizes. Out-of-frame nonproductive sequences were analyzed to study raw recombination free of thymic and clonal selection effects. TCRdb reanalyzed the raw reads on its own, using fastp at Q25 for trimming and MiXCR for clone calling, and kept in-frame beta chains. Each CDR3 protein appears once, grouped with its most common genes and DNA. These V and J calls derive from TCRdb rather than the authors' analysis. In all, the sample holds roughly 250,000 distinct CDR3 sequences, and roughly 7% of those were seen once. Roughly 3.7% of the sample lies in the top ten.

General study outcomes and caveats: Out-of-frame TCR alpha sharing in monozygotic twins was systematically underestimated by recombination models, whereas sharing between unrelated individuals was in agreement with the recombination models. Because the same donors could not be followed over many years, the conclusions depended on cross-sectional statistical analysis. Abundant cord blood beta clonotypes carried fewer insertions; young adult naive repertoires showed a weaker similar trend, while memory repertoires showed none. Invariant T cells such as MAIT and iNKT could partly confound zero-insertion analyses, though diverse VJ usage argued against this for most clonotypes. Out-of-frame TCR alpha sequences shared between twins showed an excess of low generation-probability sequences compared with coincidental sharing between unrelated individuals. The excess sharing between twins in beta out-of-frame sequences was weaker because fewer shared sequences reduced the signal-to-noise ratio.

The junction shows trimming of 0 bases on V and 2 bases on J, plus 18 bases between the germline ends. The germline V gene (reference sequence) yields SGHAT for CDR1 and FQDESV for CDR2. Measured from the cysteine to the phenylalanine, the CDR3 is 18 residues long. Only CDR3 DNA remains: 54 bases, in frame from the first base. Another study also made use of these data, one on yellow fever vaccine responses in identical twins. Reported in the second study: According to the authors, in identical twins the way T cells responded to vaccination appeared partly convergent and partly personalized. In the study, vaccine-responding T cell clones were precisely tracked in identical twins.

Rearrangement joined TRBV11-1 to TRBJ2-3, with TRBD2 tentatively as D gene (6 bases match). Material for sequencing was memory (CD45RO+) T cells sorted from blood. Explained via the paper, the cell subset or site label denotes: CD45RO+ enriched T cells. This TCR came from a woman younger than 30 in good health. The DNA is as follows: TGTGCCAGCAGCTTAGCTCATAACCAAGGGACTGTCACAGATACGCAGTATTTT. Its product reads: CASSLAHNQGTVTDTQYF.